This T cell receptor (beta chain) was identified during a study of CD8+ T cells in alopecia areata. Treatment indicated: oral pan-JAK inhibitor, 5-10 mg twice daily. The CDR3 covers 12 residues. Deletions cut 6 bases from V and 1 base from J, with 5 bases between. Germline CDR1 SGHAT, CDR2 FQNNGV. RNA was isolated and reverse transcribed to cDNA, the sequencing template. Clones were read by immunoSEQ multiplex PCR, and TCRdb kept only the in-frame ones, dropping some. The data hold under 250,000 clones, with roughly three fifths observed a single time. This clone was found a few times. The chain couples TRBV11-2 to TRBJ2-3; D gene uncertain. The TCR originated in a human donor with alopecia areata. Source: CD4+ T cells sorted from blood, taken around week 46, from a patient treated with tofacitinib. CDR3 in DNA: TGTGCCAGCAGTTCCGGCACAGATACGCAGTATTTT. As protein: CASSSGTDTQYF.